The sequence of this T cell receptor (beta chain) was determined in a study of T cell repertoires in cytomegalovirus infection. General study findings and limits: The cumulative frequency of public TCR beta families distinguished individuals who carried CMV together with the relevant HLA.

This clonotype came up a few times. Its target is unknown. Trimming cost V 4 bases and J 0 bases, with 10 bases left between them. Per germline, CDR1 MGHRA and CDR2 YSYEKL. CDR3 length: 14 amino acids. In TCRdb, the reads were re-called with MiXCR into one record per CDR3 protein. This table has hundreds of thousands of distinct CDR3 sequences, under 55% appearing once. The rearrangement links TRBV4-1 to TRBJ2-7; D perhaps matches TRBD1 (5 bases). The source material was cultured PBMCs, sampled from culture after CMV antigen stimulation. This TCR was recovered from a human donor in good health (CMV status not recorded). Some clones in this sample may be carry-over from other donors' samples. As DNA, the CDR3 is TGCGCCAGCAGCCCAGGGATCCTCTCCTACGAGCAGTACTTC. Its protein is CASSPGILSYEQYF.